This T cell receptor (beta chain) is drawn from a study of T cells in localized non-small cell lung cancer. This CDR3 is 13 amino acids long. V gave up 5 bases and J gave up 1 base, with 8 bases separating them. The germline V gene encodes CDR1 SGHTA and CDR2 FQGTGA. Data came from immunoSEQ multiplex PCR; TCRdb stores just in-frame clones and leaves some out. Among 20,000 to 25,000 clones listed, 85% to 90% were seen once. The sequencing here drew on peripheral blood, taken before any cancer treatment. The TCR originated in a male donor aged 60 or over with stage I lung adenocarcinoma. The rearrangement joins TRBV7-3 to TRBJ1-1; unclear D gene. CDR3 coding DNA: TGTGCCAGCAGCCCTCAGCAGAACACTGAAGCTTTCTTT. Translation: CASSPQQNTEAFF. The full variable domain, in which reference TRBV7-3 and TRBJ1-1 provide the parts outside the CDR3, is GAGVSQTPSNKVTEKGKYVELRCDPISGHTALYWYRQSLGQGPEFLIYFQGTGAADDSGLPNDRFFAVRPEGSVSTLKIQRTERGDSAVYLCASSPQQNTEAFFGQGTRLTVV.